Below, one T cell receptor (beta chain) is given with its context. Its antigen is as yet unknown. The sample originates from a study of shared clonotypes between healthy human individuals. Study observations and caveats: Sequencing depth was predicted to influence how clonotypes are shared among donors.

The V end was cut by 5 bases, the J end by 4 bases, with 14 bases between. Germline values: CDR1 SGHTA, CDR2 FQGNSA. This CDR3 is built from 14 residues. Here immunoSEQ multiplex PCR was the method, and the copy in TCRdb shows in-frame clones only, minus some. This table has over 2 million clones, 80% to 95% appearing once. Sample: naive CD4+ T cells from PBMCs. Subset in this sample: CD45RA+ positively selected. The receptor was derived from a man aged 18 to 29 in good health. Some clones in this sample may be carry-over from other donors' samples. The chain couples TRBV7-2 to TRBJ2-5; maybe TRBD1 (7 bases). The CDR3 is CASSQLAGGETQYF. The DNA of the CDR3 is TGTGCCAGCAGCCAACTAGCAGGGGGAGAGACCCAGTACTTC.